The source of this TCR beta chain is a study of T-cell memory formation after mild COVID-19. TCRdb passed the 5' RACE reads through MiXCR, listing each CDR3 protein once. Of 400,000 or so distinct CDR3 sequences detected, over 15% appear once; the ten largest clones hold around 9.2%. The origin of this receptor is an adult woman who had mild COVID-19 (a few samples of this study predate the infection). Cell type and time point are not known. Material for sequencing was PBMCs or a T cell subset sorted from them (not recorded which).

The CDR3 region is CASSSSGDYGYTF. The CDR3 region has the DNA TGTGCCAGCAGCTCGTCAGGGGACTATGGCTACACCTTC. The chain is built from TRBV5-5 and TRBJ1-2; D possibly corresponds to TRBD1 (6 bases). V was clipped by 3 bases and J by 3 bases, with 9 bases between them. CDR1 and CDR2 (germline): SGHKS, YYEKEE (reference sequence). CDR3 length: 13 amino acids.